A single sample gave rise to the 8 T cell receptor beta chains below, sequenced in a study of CD8 T cells in Susac syndrome. A quantity of roughly 0.5 to 1 ug RNA underwent reverse transcription using random hexamers. TCRdb processed the immunoSEQ multiplex PCR reads anew with MiXCR; each CDR3 protein has one entry. The sample records about 190,000 distinct CDR3 sequences, almost 96% being singletons. Sequences were obtained from CD4+ T cells from PBMCs. All receptors derive from a human donor with Susac syndrome.

The chain combines TRBV29-1 with TRBJ2-3; the match to TRBD2 covers 7 bases. Germline CDR1 SQVTM, CDR2 ANQGSEA. Losses at the gene ends were 8 bases for V and 2 bases for J; bases not matched to a gene: 16. There are 16 residues in the CDR3. CDR3 in DNA: TGCAGCTCCTCCGAAGCACGGCGGGGGTACACAGATACGCAGTATTTT. It encodes CSSSEARRGYTDTQYF.

The rearrangement joins TRBV6-2 or TRBV6-3 to TRBJ1-1, with no clear D. Germline values: CDR1 MNHEY, CDR2 SVGEGT. The CDR3 has 13 amino acids. V was cut by 0 bases and J by 2 bases, with 4 bases left in between. CDR3 loop: CASSYSVNTEAFF. Written as DNA, the CDR3 is TGTGCCAGCAGTTACTCGGTAAACACTGAAGCTTTCTTT.

J is TRBJ1-5 and V is TRBV3-1; unclear D gene. Germline V gives CDR1 LGHDT, CDR2 YNNKEL (reference sequence). The CDR3 covers 16 residues. Trimming pared 3 bases from V and 0 bases from J, leaving 12 bases between. CDR3 nucleotide sequence: TGTGCCAGCAGCCAGGCATCCGGGTTTAGCAATCAGCCCCAGCATTTT. Translation: CASSQASGFSNQPQHF.

V and J are TRBV2 and TRBJ1-2, with unresolved D. Per the germline V gene, CDR1 is SNHLY and CDR2 is FYNNEI. The V end was cut by 6 bases, the J end by 6 bases, with 23 bases between. CDR3 length: 16 amino acids. The CDR3 DNA reads as TGTGCCAGCAGAACAGCTGCCCTAGGAGGTGTAGATGGCTACACCTTC. Translating it yields CASRTAALGGVDGYTF.

The V gene is TRBV13, the J gene TRBJ2-7; 9 nucleotides align to TRBD2. V lost 4 bases, J lost 0 bases, and 7 bases stayed unmatched. The CDR3 extends over 16 amino acids. CDR1 is PRHDT and CDR2 is FYEKMQ in the germline V gene (reference sequence). The CDR3 region is CASSSKTSGYSYEQYF. DNA for the CDR3: TGTGCCAGCAGCTCAAAGACTAGCGGATACTCCTACGAGCAGTACTTC.

This rearrangement joins TRBV29-1 to TRBJ1-1; D unresolved. Germline loops: CDR1 SQVTM, CDR2 ANQGSEA. The CDR3 runs to 13 residues. V lost 5 bases and J lost 7, with 17 bases in between. CDR3 sequence reads: CSVHRPPEVEAFF. The CDR3 nucleotides are TGCAGCGTTCACAGACCCCCGGAGGTTGAAGCTTTCTTT.

The chain is built from TRBV29-1 and TRBJ1-1; D ambiguous. The length of the CDR3 is 12 residues. The V and J ends lost 4 bases and 0 bases respectively, with 6 bases between them. Germline-derived CDR1 and CDR2 are SQVTM and ANQGSEA. In nucleotides, the CDR3 is TGCAGCGTTGCCAACTTGAACACTGAAGCTTTCTTT. It yields the protein CSVANLNTEAFF.

V gene TRBV10-3 combines with J gene TRBJ2-5; the match to TRBD2 covers 8 bases. Germline trimming cut 6 bases from V and 2 bases from J; bases unmatched to any gene: 5. The CDR3 length is 14 residues. CDR1 and CDR2 (germline): ENHRY, SYGVKD. The CDR3 DNA reads as TGTGCCATCAGGGAACTAGCGGATCAAGAGACCCAGTACTTC. Amino acids: CAIRELADQETQYF.